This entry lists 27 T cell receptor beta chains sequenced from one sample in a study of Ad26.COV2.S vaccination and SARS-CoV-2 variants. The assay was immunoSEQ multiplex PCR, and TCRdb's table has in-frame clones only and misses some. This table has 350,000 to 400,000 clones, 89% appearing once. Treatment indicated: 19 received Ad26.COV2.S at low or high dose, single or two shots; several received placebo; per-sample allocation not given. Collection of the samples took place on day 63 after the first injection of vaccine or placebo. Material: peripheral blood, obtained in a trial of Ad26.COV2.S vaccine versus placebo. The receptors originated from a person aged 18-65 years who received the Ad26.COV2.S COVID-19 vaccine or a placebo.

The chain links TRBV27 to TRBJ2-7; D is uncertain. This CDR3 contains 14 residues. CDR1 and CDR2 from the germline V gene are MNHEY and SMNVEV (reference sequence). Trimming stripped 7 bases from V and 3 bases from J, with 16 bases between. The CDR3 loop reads CASTSGRRIYEQYF. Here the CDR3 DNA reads TGTGCCAGCACTTCAGGCCGACGTATCTACGAGCAGTACTTC.

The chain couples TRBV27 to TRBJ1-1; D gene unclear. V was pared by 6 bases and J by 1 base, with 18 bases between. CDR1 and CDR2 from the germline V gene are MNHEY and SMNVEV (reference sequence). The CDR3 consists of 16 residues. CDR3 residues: CASSRNFGSWNTEAFF. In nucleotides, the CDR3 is TGTGCCAGCAGCAGAAATTTCGGCAGCTGGAACACTGAAGCTTTCTTT.

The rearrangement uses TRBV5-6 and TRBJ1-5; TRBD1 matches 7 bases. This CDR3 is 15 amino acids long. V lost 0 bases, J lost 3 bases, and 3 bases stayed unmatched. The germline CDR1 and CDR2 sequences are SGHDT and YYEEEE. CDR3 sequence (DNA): TGTGCCAGCAGCTTGGCCGGGACAGCCAATCAGCCCCAGCATTTT. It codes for CASSLAGTANQPQHF.

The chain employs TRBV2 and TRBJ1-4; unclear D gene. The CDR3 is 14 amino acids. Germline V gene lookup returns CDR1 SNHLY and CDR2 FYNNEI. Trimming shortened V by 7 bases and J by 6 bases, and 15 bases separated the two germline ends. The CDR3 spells CASTLGGLHEKLFF. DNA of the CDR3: TGTGCCAGCACCCTGGGAGGCCTGCATGAAAAACTGTTTTTT.

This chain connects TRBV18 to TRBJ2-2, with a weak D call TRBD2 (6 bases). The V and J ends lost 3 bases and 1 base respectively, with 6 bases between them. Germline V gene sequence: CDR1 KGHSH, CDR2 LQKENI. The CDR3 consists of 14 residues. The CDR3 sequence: CASSPGGNTGELFF. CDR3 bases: TGTGCCAGCTCACCGGGAGGGAACACCGGGGAGCTGTTTTTT.

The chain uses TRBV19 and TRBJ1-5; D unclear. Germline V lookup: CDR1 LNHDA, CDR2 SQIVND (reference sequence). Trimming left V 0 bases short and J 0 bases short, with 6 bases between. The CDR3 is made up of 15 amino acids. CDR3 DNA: TGTGCCAGTAGTATAGAAACAAATAGCAATCAGCCCCAGCATTTT. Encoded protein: CASSIETNSNQPQHF. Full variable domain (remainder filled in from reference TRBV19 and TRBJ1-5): DGGITQSPKYLFRKEGQNVTLSCEQNLNHDAMYWYRQDPGQGLRLIYYSQIVNDFQKGDIAEGYSVSREKKESFPLTVTSAQKNPTAFYLCASSIETNSNQPQHFGDGTRLSIL.

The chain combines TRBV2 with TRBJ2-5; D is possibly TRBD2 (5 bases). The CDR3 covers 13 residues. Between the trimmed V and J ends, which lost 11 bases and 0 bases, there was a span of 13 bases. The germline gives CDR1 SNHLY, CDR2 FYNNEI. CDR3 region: CASLRTYQETQYF. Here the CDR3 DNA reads TGTGCCTCCCTTAGGACTTACCAAGAGACCCAGTACTTC.

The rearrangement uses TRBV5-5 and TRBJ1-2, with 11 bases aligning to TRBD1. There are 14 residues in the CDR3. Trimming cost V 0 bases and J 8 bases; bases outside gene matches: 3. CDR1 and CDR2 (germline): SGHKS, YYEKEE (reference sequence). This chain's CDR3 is CASSLEGQGVGYTF. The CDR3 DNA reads TGTGCCAGCAGCTTGGAGGGACAGGGGGTCGGCTACACCTTC.

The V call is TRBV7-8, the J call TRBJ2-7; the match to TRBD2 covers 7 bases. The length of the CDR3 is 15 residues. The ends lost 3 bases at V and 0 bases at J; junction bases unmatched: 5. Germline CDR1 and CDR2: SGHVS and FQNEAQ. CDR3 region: CASSLVRGSSYEQYF. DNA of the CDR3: TGTGCCAGCAGCTTGGTGCGGGGGTCCTCCTACGAGCAGTACTTC.

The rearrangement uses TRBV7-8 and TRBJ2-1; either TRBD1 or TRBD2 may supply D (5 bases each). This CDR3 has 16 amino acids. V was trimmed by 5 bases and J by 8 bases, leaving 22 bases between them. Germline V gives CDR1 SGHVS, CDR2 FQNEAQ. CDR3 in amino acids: CASSPQSWDQGDEQFF. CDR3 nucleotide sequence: TGTGCCAGCAGCCCCCAGTCGTGGGACCAAGGGGATGAGCAGTTCTTC.

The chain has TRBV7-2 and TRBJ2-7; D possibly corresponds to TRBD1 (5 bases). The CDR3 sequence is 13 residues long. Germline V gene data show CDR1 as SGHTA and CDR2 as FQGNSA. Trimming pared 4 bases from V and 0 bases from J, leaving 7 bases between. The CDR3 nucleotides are TGTGCCAGCAGCTCGGACACCTCCTACGAGCAGTACTTC. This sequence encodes CASSSDTSYEQYF.

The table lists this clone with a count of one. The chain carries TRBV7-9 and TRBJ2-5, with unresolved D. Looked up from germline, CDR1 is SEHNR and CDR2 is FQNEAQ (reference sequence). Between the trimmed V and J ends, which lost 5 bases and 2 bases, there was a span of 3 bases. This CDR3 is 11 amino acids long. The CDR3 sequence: CASSLQETQYF. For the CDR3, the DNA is TGTGCCAGCAGCCTTCAAGAGACCCAGTACTTC.

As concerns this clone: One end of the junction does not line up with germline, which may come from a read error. The CDR3 loop reads CASSKAGTVLNEQFF. CDR3 coding DNA: TGTGCCAGCAGTAAAGCCGGGACAGTTCTCAATGAGCAGTTCTTC. The rearrangement joins TRBV6-1 to TRBJ2-1, with TRBD1 matching 7 bases. CDR1 MNHNS and CDR2 SASEGT come from the germline V gene. The CDR3 length is 15 residues.

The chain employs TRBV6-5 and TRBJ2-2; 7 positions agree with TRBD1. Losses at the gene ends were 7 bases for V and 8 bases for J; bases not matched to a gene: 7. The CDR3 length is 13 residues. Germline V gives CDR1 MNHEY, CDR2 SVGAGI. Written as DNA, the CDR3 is TGTGCCAGCAATCGAGGGGGCTGGGGGGAGCTGTTTTTT. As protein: CASNRGGWGELFF.

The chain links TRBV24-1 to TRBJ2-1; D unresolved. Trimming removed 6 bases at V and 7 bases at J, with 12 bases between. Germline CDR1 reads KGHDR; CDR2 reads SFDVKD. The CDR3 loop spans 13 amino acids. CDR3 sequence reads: CATSRVFGNEQFF. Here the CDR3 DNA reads TGTGCCACCAGTCGCGTGTTCGGAAATGAGCAGTTCTTC.

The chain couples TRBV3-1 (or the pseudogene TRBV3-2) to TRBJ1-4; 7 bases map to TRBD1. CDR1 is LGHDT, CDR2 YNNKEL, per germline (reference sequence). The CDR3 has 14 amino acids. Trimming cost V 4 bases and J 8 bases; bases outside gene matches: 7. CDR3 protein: CASSPRQGYEKLFF. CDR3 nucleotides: TGTGCCAGCAGCCCCAGACAGGGCTACGAAAAACTGTTTTTT.

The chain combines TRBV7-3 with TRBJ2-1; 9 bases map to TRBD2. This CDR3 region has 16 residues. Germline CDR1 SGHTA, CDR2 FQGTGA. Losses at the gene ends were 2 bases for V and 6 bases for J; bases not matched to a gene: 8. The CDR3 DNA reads TGTGCCAGCAGCTTAGCGGGAGGGCCTAAGTTCAATGAGCAGTTCTTC. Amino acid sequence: CASSLAGGPKFNEQFF. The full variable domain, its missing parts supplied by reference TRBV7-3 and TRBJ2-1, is GAGVSQTPSNKVTEKGKYVELRCDPISGHTALYWYRQSLGQGPEFLIYFQGTGAADDSGLPNDRFFAVRPEGSVSTLKIQRTERGDSAVYLCASSLAGGPKFNEQFFGPGTRLTVL.

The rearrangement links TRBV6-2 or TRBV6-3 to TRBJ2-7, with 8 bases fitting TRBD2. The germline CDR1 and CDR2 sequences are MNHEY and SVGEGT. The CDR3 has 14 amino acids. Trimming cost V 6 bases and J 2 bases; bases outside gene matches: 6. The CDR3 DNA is TGTGCCAGCAGCTCCACGGGAGGGCCCTACGAGCAGTACTTC. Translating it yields CASSSTGGPYEQYF.

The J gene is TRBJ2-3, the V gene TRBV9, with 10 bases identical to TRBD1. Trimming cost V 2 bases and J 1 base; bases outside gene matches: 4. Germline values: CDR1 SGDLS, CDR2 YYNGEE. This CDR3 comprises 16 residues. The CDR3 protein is CASSVSTGGGTDTQYF. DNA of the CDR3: TGTGCCAGCAGCGTCTCGACAGGGGGCGGCACAGATACGCAGTATTTT. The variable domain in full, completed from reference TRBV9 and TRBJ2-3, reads DSGVTQTPKHLITATGQRVTLRCSPRSGDLSVYWYQQSLDQGLQFLIQYYNGEERAKGNILERFSAQQFPDLHSELNLSSLELGDSALYFCASSVSTGGGTDTQYFGPGTRLTVL.

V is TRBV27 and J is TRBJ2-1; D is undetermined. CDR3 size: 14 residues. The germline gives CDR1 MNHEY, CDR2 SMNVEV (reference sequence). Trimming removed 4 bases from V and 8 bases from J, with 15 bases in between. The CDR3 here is CASSSEPRGDEQFF. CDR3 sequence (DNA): TGTGCCAGCAGTTCCGAGCCAAGAGGAGATGAGCAGTTCTTC.

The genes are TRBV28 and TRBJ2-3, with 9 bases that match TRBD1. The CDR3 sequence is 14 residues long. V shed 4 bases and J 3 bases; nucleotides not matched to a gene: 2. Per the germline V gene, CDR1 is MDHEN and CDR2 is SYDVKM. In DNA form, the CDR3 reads TGTGCCAGCAGTTCTGACAGGGGGACAGATACGCAGTATTTT. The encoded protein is CASSSDRGTDTQYF.

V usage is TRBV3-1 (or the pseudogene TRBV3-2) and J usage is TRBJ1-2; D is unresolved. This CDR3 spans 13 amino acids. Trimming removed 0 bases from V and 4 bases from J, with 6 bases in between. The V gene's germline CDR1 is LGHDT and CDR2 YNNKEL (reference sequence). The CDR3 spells CASSQDTTYGYTF. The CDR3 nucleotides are TGTGCCAGCAGCCAAGATACTACCTATGGCTACACCTTC.

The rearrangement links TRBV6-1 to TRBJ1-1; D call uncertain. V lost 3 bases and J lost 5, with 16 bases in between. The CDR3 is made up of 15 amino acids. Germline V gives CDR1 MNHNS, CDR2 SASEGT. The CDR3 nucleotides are TGTGCCAGCAGTGAGGCACAGCCCCAAAGGACTGAAGCTTTCTTT. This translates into CASSEAQPQRTEAFF.

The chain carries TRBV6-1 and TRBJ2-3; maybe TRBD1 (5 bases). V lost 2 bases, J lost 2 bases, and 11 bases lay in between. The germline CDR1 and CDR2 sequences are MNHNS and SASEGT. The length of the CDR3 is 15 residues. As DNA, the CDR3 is TGTGCCAGCAGTGAACCGTGGACACCCACAGATACGCAGTATTTT. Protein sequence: CASSEPWTPTDTQYF.

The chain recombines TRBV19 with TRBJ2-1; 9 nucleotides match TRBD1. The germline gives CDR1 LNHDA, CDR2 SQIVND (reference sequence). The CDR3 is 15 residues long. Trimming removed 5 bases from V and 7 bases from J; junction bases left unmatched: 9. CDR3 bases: TGTGCCAGTAGTCCGGACAGGGGAATGAAAAATGAGCAGTTCTTC. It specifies CASSPDRGMKNEQFF.

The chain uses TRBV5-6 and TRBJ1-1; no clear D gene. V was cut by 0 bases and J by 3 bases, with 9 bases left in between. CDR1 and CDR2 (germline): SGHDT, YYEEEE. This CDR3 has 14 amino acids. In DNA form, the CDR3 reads TGTGCCAGCAGCTTGGTGTTGGCTGACACTGAAGCTTTCTTT. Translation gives CASSLVLADTEAFF.

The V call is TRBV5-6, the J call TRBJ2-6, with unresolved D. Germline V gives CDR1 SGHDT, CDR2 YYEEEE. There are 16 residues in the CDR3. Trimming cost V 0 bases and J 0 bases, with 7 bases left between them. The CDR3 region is CASSLGGSSGANVLTF. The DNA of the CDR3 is TGTGCCAGCAGCTTGGGGGGTAGCTCTGGGGCCAACGTCCTGACTTTC.